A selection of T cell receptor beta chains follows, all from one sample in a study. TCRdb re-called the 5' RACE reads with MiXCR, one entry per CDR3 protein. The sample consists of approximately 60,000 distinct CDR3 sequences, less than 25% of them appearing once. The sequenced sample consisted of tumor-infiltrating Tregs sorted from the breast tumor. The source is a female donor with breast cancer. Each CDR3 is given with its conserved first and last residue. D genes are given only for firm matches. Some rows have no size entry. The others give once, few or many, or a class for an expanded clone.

TGTGCCAGCAGTCCACAGGGTGCGGAAAAACTGTTTTTT	CASSPQGAEKLFF	TRBV6-1	.	TRBJ1-4	few
TGCGCCAGCAGCCAAGATTGGGGCAGATTCTATGGCTACACCTTC	CASSQDWGRFYGYTF	TRBV4-3	.	TRBJ1-2	few
TGCGCCAGCAGCCCCACCGGCGGCGGTGGCGAGACCCAGTACTTC	CASSPTGGGGETQYF	TRBV4-1	.	TRBJ2-5	.
TGTGCCAGCAGCGCCAACCTAGCGGGAGTTGGCAATGAGCAGTTCTTC	CASSANLAGVGNEQFF	TRBV7-8	TRBD2	TRBJ2-1	.
TGCGCCAGCAGCCCGGAGAGAGAGACCCAGTACTTC	CASSPERETQYF	TRBV5-1	.	TRBJ2-5	few
TGCGCCAGCAGCGGCTTTACGGAAGGCTACACCTTC	CASSGFTEGYTF	TRBV5-1	.	TRBJ1-2	many
TGCGCCAGCAGACATGGACAGGGGTCTGAAGCTTTCTTT	CASRHGQGSEAFF	TRBV5-1	TRBD1	TRBJ1-1	few
TGTGCCATCAGTATGGGGGGGGACCAAGAGACCCAGTACTTC	CAISMGGDQETQYF	TRBV10-3	TRBD2	TRBJ2-5	.
TGTGCCAGCAGCTTAGGTCGGGAGGGCCACCGGGAGCAGTTCTTC	CASSLGREGHREQFF	TRBV7-8	TRBD2	TRBJ2-1	few
TGTGCCAGCAATCCTATGGCGAACAGGATGAACACTGAAGCTTTCTTT	CASNPMANRMNTEAFF	TRBV6-6	.	TRBJ1-1	few
TGTGCCAGTAGTGCACAGTCTTTTTATAGCAATCAGCCCCAGCATTTT	CASSAQSFYSNQPQHF	TRBV19	.	TRBJ1-5	.
TGCGCCAGCAGCCCAGAGCTCAGGGGTGGCTACACCTTC	CASSPELRGGYTF	TRBV4-1	.	TRBJ1-2	few
TGTGCCAGCAGCTTAAACCAAGGCCCTTCCTACGAGCAGTACTTC	CASSLNQGPSYEQYF	TRBV7-6	.	TRBJ2-7	few
TGTGCCAGCAGCCAATCTTATCCAGAGGGGGCCCAGTACTTC	CASSQSYPEGAQYF	TRBV3-1	.	TRBJ2-5	.
TGTGCCAGCAGTTTTCTACAGGGCCAAGAGACCCAGTACTTC	CASSFLQGQETQYF	TRBV28	.	TRBJ2-5	.
TGTGCCAGCAGCGGTGGGGGCAGCTATGGCTACACCTTC	CASSGGGSYGYTF	TRBV6-5	.	TRBJ1-2	few
TGTGCCAGCAACCCCTCGGGCAGGGCGAACACTGAAGCTTTCTTT	CASNPSGRANTEAFF	TRBV6-1	.	TRBJ1-1	many
TGTGCCAGCAGACTAGCGGGAGGCACCGGGGAGCCGTTTTTT	CASRLAGGTGEPFF	TRBV9	TRBD2	TRBJ2-2	once
TGTGCCAGCAGCCAAGATCCGAGACAAGAAAGTCAGCCCCAGCATTTT	CASSQDPRQESQPQHF	TRBV4-2	.	TRBJ1-5	.
TGTGCCACCACCTCAATGGACACCGGCACTGAAGCTTTCTTT	CATTSMDTGTEAFF	TRBV5-4	.	TRBJ1-1	many
TGCGCCAGCAGCTTGAAACCCTACTCTACAGGGCCAAACTATGGCTACACCTTC	CASSLKPYSTGPNYGYTF	TRBV5-1	.	TRBJ1-2	.
TGTGCCAGCAGTAGCCCGGTCGAGCAGTACTTC	CASSSPVEQYF	TRBV28	.	TRBJ2-7	many
TGTGCCATCAGTGGGTCAGCCGGGACAGGGGACACTGAAGCTTTCTTT	CAISGSAGTGDTEAFF	TRBV10-3	TRBD1	TRBJ1-1	.
TGTGCCAGCAGCGGAACCGGACTAGCGGGTAACAATGAGCAGTTCTTC	CASSGTGLAGNNEQFF	TRBV28	TRBD2	TRBJ2-1	many
TGTGCCAGCAGCCTAGGGACAGGCGACTGGAATGAGCAGTTCTTC	CASSLGTGDWNEQFF	TRBV4-2	TRBD1	TRBJ2-1	.
TGTGCCAGCTCCGACCTTACTAGAACAGATACGCAGTATTTT	CASSDLTRTDTQYF	TRBV18	.	TRBJ2-3	.
TGTGCCAGCAGCCTTCCAAGGGGTGGCACAGATACGCAGTATTTT	CASSLPRGGTDTQYF	TRBV7-8	.	TRBJ2-3	.
TGTGCCAGCAGCTTAGGGGACTCGTACGAGCAGTACTTC	CASSLGDSYEQYF	TRBV11-3	.	TRBJ2-7	few
TGCGCCAGCAGCTTAACCCCAGGGTCTGCGAATTCACCCCTCCACTTT	CASSLTPGSANSPLHF	TRBV5-1	.	TRBJ1-6	.
TGTGCCAGCAGCGTAGCGGCAGCTCGGGGCGAGCAGTACTTC	CASSVAAARGEQYF	TRBV9	.	TRBJ2-7	few
TGTGCCAGCAGGTCAGACTCAACCTATGGCTACACCTTC	CASRSDSTYGYTF	TRBV6-5	.	TRBJ1-2	.
TGTGCCAGCAGCAAAGCCCCAGGGACCGTCTACAATGAGCAGTTCTTC	CASSKAPGTVYNEQFF	TRBV21-1	.	TRBJ2-1	.
TGTGCCAGCAGTTTACAAGACAGGGAGACCCAGTACTTC	CASSLQDRETQYF	TRBV12-3/TRBV12-4	.	TRBJ2-5	few
TGCAGTGCCCTTAACCCGGGACGGGATTATCAGCCCCAGCATTTT	CSALNPGRDYQPQHF	TRBV20-1	.	TRBJ1-5	.
TGTGCCAGCAGCTTAGTGCAGGGATACCGTACTGAAGCTTTCTTT	CASSLVQGYRTEAFF	TRBV7-8	.	TRBJ1-1	few
TGTGCCAGCAGAATACAGGGGAACCAAGAGACCCAGTACTTC	CASRIQGNQETQYF	TRBV6-1	TRBD1	TRBJ2-5	.
TGCGCCAGCAGCTTGGTACGGGAGAATGAGCAGTTCTTC	CASSLVRENEQFF	TRBV5-1	.	TRBJ2-1	many
TGTGCCAGCAGCCAAACCTCTGGGGCCAACGTCCTGACTTTC	CASSQTSGANVLTF	TRBV3-1	.	TRBJ2-6	many
TGCGCCAGCAGCTTGGGTCTTAATGAAAGACTGTTTTTT	CASSLGLNERLFF	TRBV5-1	.	TRBJ1-4	once
TGCAGCGTTGAAGCGGGGGATACGCAGTATTTT	CSVEAGDTQYF	TRBV29-1	.	TRBJ2-3	.
TGTGCCAGCAGCGTGGAAGCGACCCTCAATCAGCCCCAGCATTTT	CASSVEATLNQPQHF	TRBV5-5	.	TRBJ1-5	.
TGCGCCAGCAGCCCAAAGGCGTCTCAGGAGAATTCACCCCTCCACTTT	CASSPKASQENSPLHF	TRBV5-1	.	TRBJ1-6	.
TGCGCCAGCAGCTTTGGGATGCAGACCAGGAAGAACACTGAAGCTTTCTTT	CASSFGMQTRKNTEAFF	TRBV5-1	.	TRBJ1-1	.
TGTGCCAGCAGCTCTAGCGGGAGGGCCCATAAGACCCAGTACTTC	CASSSSGRAHKTQYF	TRBV11-2	TRBD2	TRBJ2-5	few
TGTGCCAGCAGCCCTCGGACAGGGACCTATAATTCACCCCTCCACTTT	CASSPRTGTYNSPLHF	TRBV28	TRBD1	TRBJ1-6	.
TGTGCCAGCAGTTACTCGAACACAGATACGCAGTATTTT	CASSYSNTDTQYF	TRBV6-2/TRBV6-3	.	TRBJ2-3	.